The rows below give T cell receptor beta chains drawn from one sample of a study of shared clonotypes between healthy human individuals. Assay: immunoSEQ multiplex PCR; the TCRdb copy retains only in-frame clones and omits some. Of roughly 2.2 million clones detected, over 85% appear once; the ten largest clones hold 0.39%. The sample taken for sequencing was naive CD4+ T cells from PBMCs. Every receptor here comes from a man in his late teens or twenties in good health. Some clones in this sample may be carry-over from other donors' samples. The CDR3 runs from the conserved cysteine through the conserved F or W. A D gene is named only where the DNA matches it firmly. Clone size, where shown, is once, few, many, or a class for clones that have expanded.

>TRBJ2-7|TRBD2|TRBV5-1|.
CASSPGLAGGPYEQYF
TGCGCCAGCAGCCCTGGCCTAGCGGGAGGGCCATACGAGCAGTACTTC
>TRBJ1-1|.|TRBV5-1|few
CASSHGILAEAFF
TGCGCCAGCAGCCACGGGATTTTAGCTGAAGCTTTCTTT
>TRBJ2-7|TRBD1|TRBV7-2|.
CASSPDRYSYEQYF
TGTGCCAGCAGCCCGGACAGGTACAGCTACGAGCAGTACTTC
>TRBJ1-1|.|TRBV25-1|.
CASSAQNTEAFF
TGTGCCAGCAGTGCCCAGAACACTGAAGCTTTCTTT
>TRBJ2-3|.|TRBV19|.
CATGDSSPGDTQYF
TGTGCCACCGGAGATAGCTCCCCGGGAGATACGCAGTATTTT
>TRBJ1-1|.|TRBV29-1|few
CSVLMNTEAFF
TGCAGCGTCCTTATGAACACTGAAGCTTTCTTT
>TRBJ2-7|.|TRBV18|.
CASSPPGFYEQYF
TGTGCCAGCTCACCACCGGGTTTCTACGAGCAGTACTTC
>TRBJ1-1|.|TRBV6-5|.
CASSYRVGAWAEAFF
TGTGCCAGCAGTTACCGGGTCGGGGCGTGGGCTGAAGCTTTCTTT
>TRBJ2-3|.|TRBV5-5|.
CASSLQVGTQYF
TGTGCCAGCAGCTTACAGGTCGGTACGCAGTATTTT
>TRBJ2-7|TRBD2|TRBV6-5|.
CASSYDGLAGSYEQYF
TGTGCCAGCAGTTACGATGGGCTAGCGGGATCTTACGAGCAGTACTTC
>TRBJ1-1|.|TRBV9|once
CASNRAGADTEAFF
TGTGCCAGCAACAGAGCAGGGGCCGACACTGAAGCTTTCTTT
>TRBJ1-5|.|TRBV9|few
CASSVGRVDQPQHF
TGTGCCAGCAGCGTAGGCAGGGTCGATCAGCCCCAGCATTTT
>TRBJ1-2|.|TRBV7-2|.
CASSLGIERGYTF
TGTGCCAGCAGCTTAGGAATAGAAAGGGGCTACACCTTC
>TRBJ1-6|TRBD1|TRBV7-6|.
CASSPLVGGAGSPLHF
TGTGCCAGCAGCCCGCTCGTAGGGGGCGCTGGGTCACCCCTCCACTTT
>TRBJ2-1|TRBD2|TRBV5-4|.
CASSPLAGAYNEQFF
TGTGCCAGCAGTCCACTAGCGGGAGCGTACAATGAGCAGTTCTTC
>TRBJ1-2|.|TRBV5-8|.
CASSSLFRDYGYTF
TGTGCCAGCAGCTCCCTCTTTAGGGACTATGGCTACACCTTC
>TRBJ2-7|.|TRBV4-2|.
CASSQGDNSYEQYF
TGTGCCAGCAGCCAAGGGGATAACTCCTACGAGCAGTACTTC
>TRBJ1-2|.|TRBV30|.
CAWSVDSYYGYTF
TGTGCCTGGAGTGTGGACAGCTACTATGGCTACACCTTC